This T cell receptor beta chain was sequenced for a study of CD4+ T cells in melanoma. The CDR3 contains 17 residues. Trimming stripped 2 bases from V and 5 bases from J, with 19 bases between. Germline V gene sequence: CDR1 LGHNA, CDR2 YNFKEQ. Study-wide findings and caveats: A reported correlation linked neoantigen-specific CD4+ T cells to CD8+, macrophage and B cell function.

Produced via immunoSEQ multiplex PCR; TCRdb's table is partial and in-frame only. The sample consists of around 110,000 clones, around 92% of them appearing once. Note on this clone: What it binds is not known.

Material: peripheral blood. The source is a human donor with melanoma. The rearrangement joins TRBV4-2 to TRBJ2-1; a possible D gene is TRBD1 (6 bases). CDR3 amino acids: CASSQSLSGTNNNEQFF. As DNA, the CDR3 is TGTGCCAGCAGCCAATCGTTGTCCGGGACAAACAACAATGAGCAGTTCTTC.